This is a list of T cell receptor beta chains from one sample in a study of cytomegalovirus exposure and HLA in healthy donors. Only in-frame clones appear in the TCRdb table, and some are missing; sequencing was by immunoSEQ multiplex PCR. The sample carries fewer than 150,000 clones, approximately 86% recorded once. Sequencing used PBMCs. The receptors come from a man younger than 30 in good health and CMV-seropositive. CDR3s include the opening cysteine and the closing phenylalanine or tryptophan. The D gene is left open where the match is weak. Clone size is not always given. Where it is, it says once, few, many or a class for expanded clones.

D gene	V gene	CDR3 length	J gene	clone size	CDR3 DNA	CDR3 protein
-	TRBV25-1	15	TRBJ2-1	-	TGTGCCAGCAGTTGGACAGACGAGTCCTACAATGAGCAGTTCTTC	CASSWTDESYNEQFF
-	TRBV2	17	TRBJ1-4	-	TGTGCCAGCAGACAAGACCGACTTAAGGCAACTAATGAAAAACTGTTTTTT	CASRQDRLKATNEKLFF
TRBD2	TRBV5-1	14	TRBJ2-2	-	TGCGCCAGCAGCTTGCCGGGGGGCACCGGGGAGCTGTTTTTT	CASSLPGGTGELFF
-	TRBV5-4	16	TRBJ2-3	once	TGTGCCAGCAGCTTGGGGGCAGCCTATAGCACAGATACGCAGTATTTT	CASSLGAAYSTDTQYF
-	TRBV5-1	15	TRBJ1-1	-	TGCGCCAGCAGCTGGGGGCCCACCCCGAACACTGAAGCTTTCTTT	CASSWGPTPNTEAFF
TRBD1	TRBV11-2	17	TRBJ1-4	-	TGTGCCAGCAGCTATACAACAGGGGGCGCAACTAATGAAAAACTGTTTTTT	CASSYTTGGATNEKLFF
TRBD2	TRBV7-8	16	TRBJ2-3	-	TGTGCCAGCAGCTTTCTAGCGGGGGCTAGCACAGATACGCAGTATTTT	CASSFLAGASTDTQYF
TRBD1	TRBV2	15	TRBJ2-2	-	TGTGCCAGCAGTCTACAGGGGCGTTCACCCGGGGAGCTGTTTTTT	CASSLQGRSPGELFF
-	TRBV19	11	TRBJ2-7	few	TGTGCCAGTAGTATCCGGGGCGAGCAGTACTTC	CASSIRGEQYF
-	TRBV19	13	TRBJ2-3	-	TGTGCCAGTAGTATATCGAGCGGAGATACGCAGTATTTT	CASSISSGDTQYF
TRBD2	TRBV14	17	TRBJ2-1	-	TGTGCCAGCAGCCAAGAAGTAGGCGGGGGGGCCAGGAATGAGCAGTTCTTC	CASSQEVGGGARNEQFF
-	TRBV5-6	13	TRBJ1-3	-	TGTGCCAGCAGCTTGGGCGGGGGAAACACCATATATTTT	CASSLGGGNTIYF
-	TRBV7-2	14	TRBJ2-5	-	TGTGCCAGCAGCCCGGACTGGGGTGCTGAGACCCAGTACTTC	CASSPDWGAETQYF
TRBD1	TRBV10-3	15	TRBJ1-4	once	TGTGCCATCAGTGAAGGTAACAGGGGAGGTGAAAAACTGTTTTTT	CAISEGNRGGEKLFF
-	TRBV9	15	TRBJ2-3	-	TGTGCCAGCAGCTCGACACTTTTGGACACAGATACGCAGTATTTT	CASSSTLLDTDTQYF
TRBD1	TRBV19	15	TRBJ1-2	-	TGTGCCAGTAGTGACCGGACAGGGGGAAACTATGGCTACACCTTC	CASSDRTGGNYGYTF
-	TRBV5-1	13	TRBJ1-5	-	TGCGCCAGCAGCGAACTTCCTTCAGGGCCCCAGCATTTT	CASSELPSGPQHF
TRBD2	TRBV5-4	16	TRBJ2-5	-	TGTGCCAGCAGCCCCATGAAGCGGGGGGAACAAGAGACCCAGTACTTC	CASSPMKRGEQETQYF
-	TRBV29-1	13	TRBJ2-4	-	TGCAGTCCCAGGGAGGTAGCCAAAAACATTCAGTACTTC	CSPREVAKNIQYF
-	TRBV10-2	13	TRBJ2-1	-	TGCGCCAGCCGGACACAAACTTCCAATGAGCAGTTCTTC	CASRTQTSNEQFF
-	TRBV4-2	15	TRBJ2-1	-	TGTGCCAGCAGCCCAGAAGATGCGGGTTACAATGAGCAGTTCTTC	CASSPEDAGYNEQFF
-	TRBV4-2	16	TRBJ2-1	-	TGTGCCAGCAGCCAAGATTATCCTAGCGTCTACAATGAGCAGTTCTTC	CASSQDYPSVYNEQFF
-	TRBV27	15	TRBJ1-1	-	TGTGCCAGCAGTTTGGCAGGGGCAAGAAACACTGAAGCTTTCTTT	CASSLAGARNTEAFF
TRBD1	TRBV7-9	16	TRBJ2-7	-	TGTGCCAGCAGCTTAGAGCCGGGACAGGGGAGGTACGAGCAGTACTTC	CASSLEPGQGRYEQYF
TRBD2	TRBV5-4	15	TRBJ2-7	-	TGTGCCAGCAGCTTCAGCGGGGGGGACGCCTACGAGCAGTACTTC	CASSFSGGDAYEQYF
TRBD1	TRBV2	15	TRBJ2-1	-	TGTGCCAGCCGAGCCGGGACAGGCGTAGGGAATGAGCAGTTCTTC	CASRAGTGVGNEQFF
-	TRBV4-3	13	TRBJ1-1	once	TGCGCCAGCAGGTACGGGGGGGGGACTGAAGCTTTCTTT	CASRYGGGTEAFF
TRBD2	TRBV28	12	TRBJ2-1	-	TGTGCCAGCGGGGTCGGGGGGAATGAGCAGTTCTTC	CASGVGGNEQFF
TRBD1	TRBV15	15	TRBJ1-4	-	TGTGCCACCAGCGCCTCTGACAGGGGAAGAGAAAAACTGTTTTTT	CATSASDRGREKLFF
-	TRBV5-6	14	TRBJ2-2	-	TGTGCCAGCAGCTTATGGCATGACACCGGGGAGCTGTTTTTT	CASSLWHDTGELFF
-	TRBV2	13	TRBJ2-3	-	TGTGCCAGCGGCCTAGCTTTCACAGATACGCAGTATTTT	CASGLAFTDTQYF
-	TRBV30	13	TRBJ2-7	-	TGTGCCTGGAGTCTGGACACTGCCTACGAGCAGTACTTC	CAWSLDTAYEQYF
TRBD1	TRBV19	16	TRBJ1-5	-	TGTGCCAGTAGTATAGTGAGCAGGGGGCGAAATCAGCCCCAGCATTTT	CASSIVSRGRNQPQHF
TRBD1	TRBV7-9	17	TRBJ2-5	-	TGTGCCAGCAGCTTAGCTGGGACAGGGGGATTTGCGGAGACCCAGTACTTC	CASSLAGTGGFAETQYF
-	TRBV6-1	15	TRBJ1-5	-	TGTGCCAGCAGTGAGCAGTTACAGGGCAATCAGCCCCAGCATTTT	CASSEQLQGNQPQHF
TRBD1	TRBV27	16	TRBJ1-1	-	TGTGCCAGCAGTTTCACGGACAGGCAGTTGAACACTGAAGCTTTCTTT	CASSFTDRQLNTEAFF
-	TRBV27	15	TRBJ2-7	once	TGTGCCAGCAGTTTATCGTTGCGGGCGCCCTACGAGCAGTACTTC	CASSLSLRAPYEQYF
TRBD2	TRBV4-2	18	TRBJ2-5	-	TGTGCCAGCAGCCAAGAGAGGGGCGCGGGGGGACGACAAGAGACCCAGTACTTC	CASSQERGAGGRQETQYF
TRBD1	TRBV30	14	TRBJ2-1	-	TGTGCCTGGGGAACAGGGGGGTTCTACAATGAGCAGTTCTTC	CAWGTGGFYNEQFF
-	TRBV5-1	16	TRBJ2-7	-	TGCGCCAGCAGCTTGGCCTCGCTCGGGACACATAGCGAGCAGTACTTC	CASSLASLGTHSEQYF
-	TRBV5-1	14	TRBJ1-1	-	TGCGCCAGCAGCTTGGGCGGATTGAACACTGAAGCTTTCTTT	CASSLGGLNTEAFF
TRBD1	TRBV7-6	13	TRBJ1-4	-	TGTGCCAGCAGCCTCGGACAGGGGCAGGAACTGTTTTTT	CASSLGQGQELFF
-	TRBV5-4	15	TRBJ1-2	-	TGTGCCAGCAGCCATGACAGCAAAGGGGCCTATGGCTACACCTTC	CASSHDSKGAYGYTF
TRBD1	TRBV15	17	TRBJ1-1	-	TGTGCCACCAGCAGAGCTCCCGGGACAGGGGGCTTAAGTGAAGCTTTCTTT	CATSRAPGTGGLSEAFF
-	TRBV28	12	TRBJ1-2	-	TGTGCCAGCAGTTTTGATCGGTATGGCTACACCTTC	CASSFDRYGYTF
-	TRBV28	13	TRBJ2-7	-	TGTGCCAGCAGCTCTTTTGACAGCTACGAGCAGTACTTC	CASSSFDSYEQYF
-	TRBV19	12	TRBJ1-2	-	TGTGCCAGTAGAGTTCGGGGGAAGGGCTACACCTTC	CASRVRGKGYTF
TRBD2	TRBV11-2	15	TRBJ2-1	-	TGTGCCAGCAGCGCACTGGGGAGGGGATACGATGAGCAGTTCTTC	CASSALGRGYDEQFF
-	TRBV7-8	11	TRBJ2-5	-	TGTGCCAGCACCCCTGGGCGGACCCAGTACTTC	CASTPGRTQYF
-	TRBV7-9	12	TRBJ1-3	-	TGTGCCAGCAGGGTTAGTGGAAACACCATATATTTT	CASRVSGNTIYF
TRBD2	TRBV5-6	12	TRBJ2-1	-	TGTGCCAGCAGCAGCGGGGGGGATGAGCAGTTCTTC	CASSSGGDEQFF
-	TRBV27	14	TRBJ2-7	-	TGTGCCAGCAGGAGGAGACGGAGCTCCTACGAGCAGTACTTC	CASRRRRSSYEQYF
-	TRBV6-1	15	TRBJ1-2	-	TGTGCCAGCAGTGAAGCGGGGGGACTGCTCTATGGCTACACCTTC	CASSEAGGLLYGYTF